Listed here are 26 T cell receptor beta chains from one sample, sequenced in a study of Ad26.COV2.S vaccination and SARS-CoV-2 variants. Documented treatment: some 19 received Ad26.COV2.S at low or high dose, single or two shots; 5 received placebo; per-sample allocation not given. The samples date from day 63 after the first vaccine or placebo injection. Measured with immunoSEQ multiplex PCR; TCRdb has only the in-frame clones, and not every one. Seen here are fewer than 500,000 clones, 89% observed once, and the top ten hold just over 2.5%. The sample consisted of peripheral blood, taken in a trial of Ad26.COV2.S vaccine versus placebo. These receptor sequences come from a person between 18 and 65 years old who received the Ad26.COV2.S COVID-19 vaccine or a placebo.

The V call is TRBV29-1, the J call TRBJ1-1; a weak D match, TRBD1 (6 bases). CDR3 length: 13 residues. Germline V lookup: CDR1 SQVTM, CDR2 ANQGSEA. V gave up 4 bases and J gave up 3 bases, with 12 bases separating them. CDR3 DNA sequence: TGCAGCGTTGCACAGGGCCCGGACACTGAAGCTTTCTTT. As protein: CSVAQGPDTEAFF.

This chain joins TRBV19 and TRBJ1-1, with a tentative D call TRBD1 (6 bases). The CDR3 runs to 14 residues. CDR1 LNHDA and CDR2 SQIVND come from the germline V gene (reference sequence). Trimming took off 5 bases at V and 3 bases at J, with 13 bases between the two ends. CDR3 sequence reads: CASSALQGYTEAFF. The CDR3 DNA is TGTGCCAGTAGTGCGCTACAGGGTTACACTGAAGCTTTCTTT.

CDR3 in amino acids: CASTGGTSGSNEQFF. For the CDR3, the DNA is TGCGCCAGCACCGGGGGTACTAGCGGGAGCAATGAGCAGTTCTTC. The chain couples TRBV5-1 to TRBJ2-1, with TRBD2 matching over 11 bases. V lost 6 bases and J lost 6; bases outside the gene matches: 8. CDR1 is SGHRS, CDR2 YFSETQ, per germline. The CDR3 spans 15 residues.

In DNA, the CDR3 is TGCACCAGCAGCCAACCCGCCCCCGCTAGCGGGAGTTCCCATGAGCAGTTCTTC. This translates into CTSSQPAPASGSSHEQFF. The chain is built from TRBV1 and TRBJ2-1; the table's D call of TRBD2 was not tested on the DNA. TRBV1 is reported as a pseudogene. This CDR3 has 18 residues.

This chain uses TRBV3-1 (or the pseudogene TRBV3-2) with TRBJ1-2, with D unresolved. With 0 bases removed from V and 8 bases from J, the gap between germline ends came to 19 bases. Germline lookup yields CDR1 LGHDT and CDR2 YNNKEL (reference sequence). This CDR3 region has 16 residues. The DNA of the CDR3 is TGTGCCAGCAGCCAAGATAAGAGGGTTTTACTTGGCGGCTACACCTTC. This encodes CASSQDKRVLLGGYTF.

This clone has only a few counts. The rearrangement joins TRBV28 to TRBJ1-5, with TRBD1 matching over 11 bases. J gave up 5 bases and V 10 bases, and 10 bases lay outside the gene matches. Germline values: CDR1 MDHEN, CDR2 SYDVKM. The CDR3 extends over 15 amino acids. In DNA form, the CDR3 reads TGTGCCACCCAGTGGGGGACAGGGGGTTATCAGCCCCAGCATTTT. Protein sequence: CATQWGTGGYQPQHF.

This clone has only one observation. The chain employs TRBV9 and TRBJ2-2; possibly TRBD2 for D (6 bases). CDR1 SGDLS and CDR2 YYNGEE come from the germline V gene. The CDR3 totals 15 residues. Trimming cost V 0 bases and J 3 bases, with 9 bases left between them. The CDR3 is CASSVVGGDTGELFF. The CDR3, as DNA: TGTGCCAGCAGCGTAGTGGGCGGGGACACCGGGGAGCTGTTTTTT.

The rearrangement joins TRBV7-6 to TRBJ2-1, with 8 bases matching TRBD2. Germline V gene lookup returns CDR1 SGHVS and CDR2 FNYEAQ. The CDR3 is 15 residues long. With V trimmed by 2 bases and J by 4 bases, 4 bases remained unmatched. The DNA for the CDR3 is TGTGCCAGCAGCTTACGACTAGCGATATACAATGAGCAGTTCTTC. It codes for CASSLRLAIYNEQFF.

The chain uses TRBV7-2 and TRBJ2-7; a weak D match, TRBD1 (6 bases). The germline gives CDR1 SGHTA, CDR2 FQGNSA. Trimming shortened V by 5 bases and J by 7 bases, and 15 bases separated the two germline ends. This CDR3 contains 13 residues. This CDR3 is CASSRTALSEQYF. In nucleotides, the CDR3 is TGTGCCAGCAGCCGGACAGCCCTGAGTGAGCAGTACTTC.

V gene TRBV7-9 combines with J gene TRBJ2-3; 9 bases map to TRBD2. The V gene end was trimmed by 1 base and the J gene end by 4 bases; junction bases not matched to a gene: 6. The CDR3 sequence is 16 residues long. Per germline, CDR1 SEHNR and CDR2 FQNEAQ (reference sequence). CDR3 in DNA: TGTGCCAGCAGCTTAGTGTCTCTAGCGGGACCAGATACGCAGTATTTT. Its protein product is CASSLVSLAGPDTQYF.

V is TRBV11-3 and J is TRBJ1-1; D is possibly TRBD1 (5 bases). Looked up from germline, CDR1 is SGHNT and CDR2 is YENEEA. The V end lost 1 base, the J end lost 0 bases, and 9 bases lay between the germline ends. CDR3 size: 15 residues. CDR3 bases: TGTGCCAGCAGCTTAGCAGGGATCATGAACACTGAAGCTTTCTTT. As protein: CASSLAGIMNTEAFF.

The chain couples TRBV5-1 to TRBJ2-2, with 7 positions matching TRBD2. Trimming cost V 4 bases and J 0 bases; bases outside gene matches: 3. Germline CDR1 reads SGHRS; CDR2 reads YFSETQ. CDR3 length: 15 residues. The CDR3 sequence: CASSLGGANTGELFF. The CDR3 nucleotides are TGCGCCAGCAGCCTGGGAGGGGCGAACACCGGGGAGCTGTTTTTT.

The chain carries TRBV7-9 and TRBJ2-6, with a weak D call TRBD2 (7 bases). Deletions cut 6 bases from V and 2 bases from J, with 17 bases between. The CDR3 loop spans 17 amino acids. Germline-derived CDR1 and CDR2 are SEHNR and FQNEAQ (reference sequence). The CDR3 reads CASSRGHAGAGANVLTF. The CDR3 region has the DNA TGTGCCAGCAGTAGGGGACATGCGGGGGCTGGGGCCAACGTCCTGACTTTC.

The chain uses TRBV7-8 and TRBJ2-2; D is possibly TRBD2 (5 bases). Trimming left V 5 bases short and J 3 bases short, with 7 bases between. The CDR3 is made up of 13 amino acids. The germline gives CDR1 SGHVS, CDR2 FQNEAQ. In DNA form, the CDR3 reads TGTGCCAGCAGCGGCGGGTACACCGGGGAGCTGTTTTTT. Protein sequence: CASSGGYTGELFF.

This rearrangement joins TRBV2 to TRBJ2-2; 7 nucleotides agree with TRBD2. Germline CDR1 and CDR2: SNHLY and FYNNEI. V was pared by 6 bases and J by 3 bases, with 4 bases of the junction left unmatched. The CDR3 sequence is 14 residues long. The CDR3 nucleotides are TGTGCCAGCAGGCCGGGACTATACACCGGGGAGCTGTTTTTT. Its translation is CASRPGLYTGELFF.

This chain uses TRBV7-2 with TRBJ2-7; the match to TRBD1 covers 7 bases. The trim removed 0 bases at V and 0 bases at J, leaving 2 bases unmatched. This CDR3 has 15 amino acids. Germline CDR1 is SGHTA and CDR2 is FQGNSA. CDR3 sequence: CASSLAGTDSYEQYV. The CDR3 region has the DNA TGTGCCAGCAGCTTAGCTGGGACAGACTCCTACGAGCAGTACGTC.

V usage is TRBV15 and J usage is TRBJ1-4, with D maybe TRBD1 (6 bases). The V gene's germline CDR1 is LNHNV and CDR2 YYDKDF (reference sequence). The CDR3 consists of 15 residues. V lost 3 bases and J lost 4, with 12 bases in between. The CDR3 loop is CATSSPTGSNEKLFF. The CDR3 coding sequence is TGTGCCACCAGCAGTCCGACAGGCAGTAATGAAAAACTGTTTTTT.

In DNA form, the CDR3 reads TGTGCCAGCAGTTTCGGACAGGGGAGCAATCAGCCCCAGCATTTT. Translation: CASSFGQGSNQPQHF. V is TRBV6-6 and J is TRBJ1-5; TRBD1 matches at 9 bases. Germline CDR1 is MNHNY and CDR2 is SVGAGI (reference sequence). This CDR3 contains 15 residues. Trimming took 4 bases from V and 1 from J; bases not matched to a gene: 2.

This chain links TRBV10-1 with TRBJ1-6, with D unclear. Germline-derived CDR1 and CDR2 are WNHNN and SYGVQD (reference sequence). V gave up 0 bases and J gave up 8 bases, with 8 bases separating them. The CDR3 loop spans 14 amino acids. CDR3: CASSESGGHSPLHF. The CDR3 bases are TGCGCCAGCAGTGAGTCAGGAGGCCATTCACCCCTCCACTTT.

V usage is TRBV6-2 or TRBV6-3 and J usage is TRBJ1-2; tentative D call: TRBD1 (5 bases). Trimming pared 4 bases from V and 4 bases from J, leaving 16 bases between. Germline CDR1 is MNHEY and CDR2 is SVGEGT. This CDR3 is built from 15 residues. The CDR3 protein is CASSLTETAPYGYTF. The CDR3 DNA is TGTGCCAGCAGTTTGACTGAGACAGCGCCCTATGGCTACACCTTC.

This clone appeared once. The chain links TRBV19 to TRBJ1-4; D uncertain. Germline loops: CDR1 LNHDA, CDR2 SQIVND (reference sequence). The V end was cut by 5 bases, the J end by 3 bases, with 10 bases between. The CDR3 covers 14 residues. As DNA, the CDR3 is TGTGCCAGTAGTTCGACCTGGGCTAATGAAAAACTGTTTTTT. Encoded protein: CASSSTWANEKLFF.

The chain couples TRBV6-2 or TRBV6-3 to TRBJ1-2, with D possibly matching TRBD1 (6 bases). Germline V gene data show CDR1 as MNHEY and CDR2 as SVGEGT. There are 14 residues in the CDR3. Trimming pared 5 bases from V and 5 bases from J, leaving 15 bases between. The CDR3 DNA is TGTGCCAGCAGTCCCCGGACAGACCTTTATGGCTACACCTTC. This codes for CASSPRTDLYGYTF.

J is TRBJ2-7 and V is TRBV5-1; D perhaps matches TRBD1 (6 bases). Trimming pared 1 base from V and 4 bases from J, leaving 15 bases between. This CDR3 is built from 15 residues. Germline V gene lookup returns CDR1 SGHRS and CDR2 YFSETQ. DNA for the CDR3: TGCGCCAGCAGCTTGAGGGGGAGCCACCTATACGAGCAGTACTTC. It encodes CASSLRGSHLYEQYF.

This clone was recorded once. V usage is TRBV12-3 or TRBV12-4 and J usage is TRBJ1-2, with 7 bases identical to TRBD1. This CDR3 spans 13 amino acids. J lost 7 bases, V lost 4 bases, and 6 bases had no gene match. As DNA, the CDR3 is TGTGCCAGCAGTTACCGACAGGGAGGTGGCTACACCTTC. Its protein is CASSYRQGGGYTF.

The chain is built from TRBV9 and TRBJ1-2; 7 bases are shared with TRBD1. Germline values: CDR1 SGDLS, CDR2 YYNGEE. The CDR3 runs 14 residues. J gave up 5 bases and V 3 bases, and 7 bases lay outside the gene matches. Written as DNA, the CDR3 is TGTGCCAGCAGCGCAGGGGGGAACACATATGGCTACACCTTC. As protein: CASSAGGNTYGYTF.

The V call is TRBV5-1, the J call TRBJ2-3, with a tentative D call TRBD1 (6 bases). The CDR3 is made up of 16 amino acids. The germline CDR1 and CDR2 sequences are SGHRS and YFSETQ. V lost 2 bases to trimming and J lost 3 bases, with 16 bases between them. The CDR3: CASSFLQGQSTDTQYF. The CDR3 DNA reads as TGCGCCAGCAGCTTCCTACAAGGACAGAGTACAGATACGCAGTATTTT.